A single count supports the clone carrying this TCR beta chain. Its antigen is not identified. This sample was taken from a study of shared clonotypes between healthy human individuals. V was clipped by 6 bases and J by 7 bases; unmatched bases: 5. Germline V gene lookup returns CDR1 MDHEN and CDR2 SYDVKM. The CDR3 is 13 residues long. General observations from the study: Across a handful of donors, naive CD4 shared 5% to 6.5%, naive CD8 more than 3%, memory CD4 over 2%, memory CD8 0.4% to 0.5%.

Assay: immunoSEQ multiplex PCR; the TCRdb copy retains only in-frame clones and omits some. The sample holds approximately 2.3 million clones, over 85% seen once. Sequences were obtained from naive CD4+ T cells from PBMCs. Subset here: CD45RA+ positively selected. The chain uses TRBV28 and TRBJ2-1; TRBD1 aligns across 8 bases. The source of this sequence is a man between 18 and 35 years old in good health. Some clones in this sample may be carry-over from other donors' samples. The CDR3 bases are TGTGCCAGCAGGGAGGACAGGGTAAATGAGCAGTTCTTC. It encodes CASREDRVNEQFF.